This entry lists 21 T cell receptor beta chains sequenced from one sample in a study of blood T cell repertoires in COVID-19. Data came from immunoSEQ multiplex PCR; TCRdb stores just in-frame clones and leaves some out. The sample lists about 120,000 clones; 85% to 90% were seen once. Input material: peripheral blood. These receptors came from an elderly man with acute or convalescent COVID-19.

The chain couples TRBV7-2 to TRBJ2-5; D remains unclear. Germline CDR1 SGHTA, CDR2 FQGNSA. The CDR3 extends over 13 amino acids. Trimming took 2 bases from V and 5 from J, leaving 9 bases between them. This CDR3 is CASSLQITETQYF. For the CDR3, the DNA is TGTGCCAGCAGCTTACAGATCACGGAGACCCAGTACTTC.

The chain links TRBV12-3 or TRBV12-4 to TRBJ1-5; D gene ambiguous. The V and J ends lost 5 bases and 7 bases respectively, with 9 bases between them. The CDR3 covers 12 residues. The CDR3 is CASSTSTQPQHF. The CDR3 coding sequence is TGTGCCAGCAGTACTTCAACGCAGCCCCAGCATTTT.

This chain connects TRBV28 to TRBJ1-2; TRBD1 matches 11 bases. Germline CDR1 MDHEN, CDR2 SYDVKM. J gave up 6 bases and V 1 base, and 7 bases lay outside the gene matches. This CDR3 is 16 amino acids long. The CDR3 DNA follows: TGTGCCAGCAGTTTATCCCCCGGGACAGGGGGAAATGGCTACACCTTC. The encoded protein is CASSLSPGTGGNGYTF.

The genes are TRBV19 and TRBJ1-5, with D uncertain. CDR3 size: 16 residues. Germline-derived CDR1 and CDR2 are LNHDA and SQIVND (reference sequence). The germline V and J ends were trimmed by 8 bases and 2 bases, with 19 bases remaining between them. CDR3: CASRGFARGGNQPQHF. CDR3 sequence (DNA): TGTGCCAGTCGAGGGTTCGCCCGCGGCGGCAATCAGCCCCAGCATTTT.

The V and J genes are TRBV27 and TRBJ1-1; 8 bases map to TRBD1. The CDR3 is 14 amino acids. CDR1 MNHEY and CDR2 SMNVEV come from the germline V gene (reference sequence). The J segment lost 5 bases and the V segment lost 5 bases, leaving 7 bases of the junction unmatched. For the CDR3, the DNA is TGTGCCAGCAGTAGGACAGGGAGAAATACTGAAGCTTTCTTT. Translated: CASSRTGRNTEAFF.

This rearrangement joins TRBV24-1 to TRBJ2-2, with TRBD1 matching over 9 bases. CDR3 length: 17 residues. Germline V CDR1 and CDR2: KGHDR, SFDVKD. The junction had 13 bases not matched to a gene; V was cut back by 4 bases and J by 8 bases. CDR3: CATSDLARGQGSGELFF. In DNA, the CDR3 is TGTGCCACCAGTGACCTCGCCCGCGGACAGGGGTCGGGGGAGCTGTTTTTT.

A single count supports this clone. This chain's CDR3 is CASSLGTSGIPQETQYF. The CDR3 DNA follows: TGTGCCAGCAGCTTGGGCACTAGCGGGATTCCTCAAGAGACCCAGTACTTC. The rearrangement links TRBV5-8 to TRBJ2-5, with TRBD2 identical over 10 bases. The CDR3 extends over 17 amino acids. Germline V CDR1 and CDR2: SGHTS, YDEGEE. V lost 0 bases and J lost 2; bases outside the gene matches: 7.

This chain links TRBV29-1 with TRBJ2-7; a possible D gene is TRBD2 (5 bases). Germline V gene sequence: CDR1 SQVTM, CDR2 ANQGSEA. V gave up 6 bases and J gave up 0 bases, with 12 bases separating them. The CDR3 sequence is 13 residues long. The CDR3 DNA follows: TGCAGCGTCGTGACGGGGAGCTCCTACGAGCAGTACTTC. Translating gives CSVVTGSSYEQYF.

The V gene is TRBV15, the J gene TRBJ1-1; 8 bases align to TRBD1. Trimming at V came to 0 bases and at J to 5 bases, leaving 2 bases not matched to a gene. Germline lookup yields CDR1 LNHNV and CDR2 YYDKDF (reference sequence). The CDR3 spans 14 residues. In nucleotides, the CDR3 is TGTGCCACCAGCAGAGACCGACAGGGGACTGAAGCTTTCTTT. Translating gives CATSRDRQGTEAFF.

The CDR3 nucleotides read TGTGCCAGCAGTCCAAGGGGGCTCGCAGAAGCTTTCTTT. As protein: CASSPRGLAEAFF. The gene calls are TRBV3-1 (or the pseudogene TRBV3-2) and TRBJ1-1; the match to TRBD1 covers 7 bases. Germline-derived CDR1 and CDR2 are LGHDT and YNNKEL (reference sequence). This CDR3 comprises 13 residues. The trim removed 6 bases at V and 8 bases at J, leaving 9 bases unmatched.

Regarding this clone: Other DNA sequences in the same sample also yield this CDR3. CDR3 region: CASRGGNTEAFF. The CDR3 nucleotides are TGTGCCAGCCGGGGGGGGAACACTGAAGCTTTCTTT. The rearrangement links TRBV12-3 or TRBV12-4 to TRBJ1-1; TRBD1 is a possible D gene (5 bases). V lost 8 bases and J lost 1, with 8 bases in between. The CDR3 spans 12 residues.

The count of this clone is one. The V gene is TRBV19, the J gene TRBJ2-7; a weak D match, TRBD1 (6 bases). This CDR3 has 15 residues. Trimming left V 6 bases short and J 0 bases short, with 15 bases between. Germline values: CDR1 LNHDA, CDR2 SQIVND (reference sequence). CDR3 amino acids: CASRKDSISSYEQYF. CDR3 DNA: TGTGCCAGTAGAAAGGACAGCATATCCTCCTACGAGCAGTACTTC.

This chain joins TRBV18 and TRBJ1-3, with 9 bases fitting TRBD1. J gave up 2 bases and V 3 bases, and 5 bases lay outside the gene matches. The CDR3 contains 16 residues. Looked up from germline, CDR1 is KGHSH and CDR2 is LQKENI. The CDR3 protein is CASSPAGTGTGNTIYF. For the CDR3, the DNA is TGTGCCAGCTCACCGGCCGGGACAGGGACTGGAAACACCATATATTTT.

This chain joins TRBV27 and TRBJ1-1, with TRBD1 matching over 8 bases. Germline CDR1 is MNHEY and CDR2 is SMNVEV (reference sequence). V lost 4 bases, J lost 3 bases, and 4 bases stayed unmatched. This CDR3 contains 14 residues. The CDR3 region is CASSSVDRDTEAFF. The CDR3 DNA reads TGTGCCAGCAGTTCCGTGGACAGGGACACTGAAGCTTTCTTT.

The chain carries TRBV3-1 (or the pseudogene TRBV3-2) and TRBJ1-6, with 12 bases fitting TRBD1. CDR1 is LGHDT, CDR2 YNNKEL, per germline (reference sequence). The CDR3 has 17 amino acids. Germline trimming cut 4 bases from V and 9 bases from J; bases unmatched to any gene: 10. CDR3 in DNA: TGTGCCAGCAGCCGGGGACAGGGGGCGACAGGATCTTCACCCCTCCACTTT. Translation: CASSRGQGATGSSPLHF.

This clone was seen a few times. The V gene is TRBV18, the J gene TRBJ1-4, with D perhaps matching TRBD1 (6 bases). The CDR3 runs to 16 residues. Germline-derived CDR1 and CDR2 are KGHSH and LQKENI. V lost 3 bases, J lost 8 bases, and 19 bases lay in between. CDR3 in amino acids: CASSPYGGLSREKLFF. The DNA of the CDR3 is TGTGCCAGCTCACCGTATGGGGGCCTATCACGGGAAAAACTGTTTTTT.

The chain combines TRBV6-5 with TRBJ1-5; 7 positions match TRBD1. The CDR3 is 15 amino acids. Germline loops: CDR1 MNHEY, CDR2 SVGAGI. Trimming at V came to 6 bases and at J to 0 bases, leaving 5 bases not matched to a gene. The CDR3 DNA follows: TGTGCCAGCAGACCCGGGACAGCTAGCAATCAGCCCCAGCATTTT. This codes for CASRPGTASNQPQHF.

The gene calls are TRBV7-3 and TRBJ2-1, with TRBD1 identical over 7 bases. Trimming cost V 5 bases and J 4 bases; bases outside gene matches: 11. Germline V gene lookup returns CDR1 SGHTA and CDR2 FQGTGA. There are 16 residues in the CDR3. CDR3 protein: CASSQDRDSVYNEQFF. CDR3 in DNA: TGTGCCAGCAGCCAGGATCGGGACAGCGTTTACAATGAGCAGTTCTTC.

This clone appeared once. The chain employs TRBV7-3 and TRBJ1-1; TRBD1 matches at 8 bases. V lost 2 bases and J lost 7; bases outside the gene matches: 9. From germline, CDR1 is SGHTA and CDR2 FQGTGA. The CDR3 consists of 15 residues. The CDR3 DNA is TGTGCCAGCAGCTTAGGTCCCAGGGGGCGCGATGAAGCTTTCTTT. It specifies CASSLGPRGRDEAFF.

A few counts support this clone. The chain is built from TRBV28 and TRBJ1-1; D is unresolved. The germline V gene has CDR1 MDHEN and CDR2 SYDVKM. The V end lost 8 bases, the J end lost 0 bases, and 13 bases lay between the germline ends. This CDR3 has 14 residues. The CDR3 region has the DNA TGTGCCAGCCGATCACAGATGATGAACACTGAAGCTTTCTTT. Its translation: CASRSQMMNTEAFF.

This rearrangement joins TRBV10-3 to TRBJ2-3, with D perhaps TRBD2 (5 bases). V was shortened by 7 bases and J by 2 bases, with 10 bases between the two germline ends. Germline V lookup: CDR1 ENHRY, CDR2 SYGVKD. The CDR3 length is 13 residues. CDR3 nucleotides: TGTGCCATCACCGCCGACTACACAGATACGCAGTATTTT. This gives the protein CAITADYTDTQYF.